A single sample gave rise to the 25 T cell receptor beta chains below, sequenced in a study of metastatic and nonmetastatic thyroid tumors. All patients were treatment-naive before thyroid surgery. TCRdb used MiXCR to call clones anew from the PCR reads. The table includes roughly 14,000 clones, about a quarter detected once. Specimen: tumor tissue. These receptors originate from a female donor with papillary thyroid cancer or a benign thyroid nodule (not recorded which). Some clones in this sample may be carry-over from other donors' samples.

This clone was observed many times. The chain combines TRBV20-1 with TRBJ2-3; 16 bases are a match to TRBD2. CDR1 and CDR2 (germline): DFQATT, SNEGSKA (reference sequence). V was clipped by 5 bases and J by 1 base; unmatched bases: 6. This CDR3 comprises 17 residues. The CDR3 here is CSAPGTSGRDGTDTQYF. The CDR3 DNA sequence: TGCAGTGCTCCTGGGACTAGCGGGAGGGATGGCACAGATACGCAGTATTTT.

This clone has a single count. The J gene is TRBJ2-7, the V gene TRBV30; 8 bases fit TRBD1. Germline V CDR1 and CDR2: GTSNPN, SVGIG (reference sequence). The CDR3 covers 13 residues. Losses at the gene ends were 8 bases for V and 10 bases for J; bases not matched to a gene: 16. This chain's CDR3 is CARSRTGIWDQYF. The CDR3 region has the DNA TGTGCCCGGTCCAGGACAGGGATATGGGATCAGTACTTC.

This clone was seen repeatedly, ten times or more. The chain links TRBV19 to TRBJ2-3; TRBD2 matches 11 bases. This CDR3 spans 15 amino acids. The germline V gene encodes CDR1 LNHDA and CDR2 SQIVND (reference sequence). V was clipped by 3 bases and J by 6 bases; unmatched bases: 5. The CDR3 here is CASSILAGGGDTQYF. The CDR3 DNA reads TGTGCCAGTAGTATCCTAGCGGGAGGCGGCGATACGCAGTATTTT.

V is TRBV6-2 or TRBV6-3 and J is TRBJ2-3; 12 nucleotides line up with TRBD1. There are 14 residues in the CDR3. The trim removed 5 bases at V and 6 bases at J, leaving 3 bases unmatched. Germline values: CDR1 MNHEY, CDR2 SVGEGT. CDR3 amino acids: CASSPGQGADTQYF. DNA of the CDR3: TGTGCCAGCAGTCCGGGACAGGGGGCGGATACGCAGTATTTT.

This clone was recorded a few times. The chain is built from TRBV6-1 and TRBJ1-1; the D gene is possibly TRBD1 (5 bases). The CDR3 covers 13 residues. From germline, CDR1 is MNHNS and CDR2 SASEGT. V lost 6 bases and J lost 5, with 13 bases in between. As DNA, the CDR3 is TGTGCCAGCAGCCTCAGGGTACAGACTGAAGCTTTCTTT. The encoded protein is CASSLRVQTEAFF.

V and J are TRBV5-1 and TRBJ2-7, with 9 bases matching TRBD1. V dropped 7 bases and J dropped 3; count of bases not matched to a gene: 11. This CDR3 is built from 15 residues. Germline CDR1 is SGHRS and CDR2 is YFSETQ. The CDR3 region is CASGEFPGQGYEQYF. The CDR3, as DNA: TGCGCCAGCGGTGAATTTCCGGGACAGGGCTACGAGCAGTACTTC.

In its sample, this clone is medium-sized. The chain carries TRBV19 and TRBJ2-7; weak D call: TRBD1 (7 bases). Trimming pared 5 bases from V and 3 bases from J, leaving 14 bases between. Germline values: CDR1 LNHDA, CDR2 SQIVND (reference sequence). This CDR3 comprises 14 residues. The CDR3 DNA follows: TGTGCCAGTAGTCAAAGGAGGGACAGCTACGAGCAGTACTTC. Protein sequence: CASSQRRDSYEQYF. Together with reference TRBV19 and TRBJ2-7, the CDR3 gives the full variable domain: DGGITQSPKYLFRKEGQNVTLSCEQNLNHDAMYWYRQDPGQGLRLIYYSQIVNDFQKGDIAEGYSVSREKKESFPLTVTSAQKNPTAFYLCASSQRRDSYEQYFGPGTRLTVT.

Remarks on this clone: An end of the junction does not agree with germline; a read error may underlie this. This chain connects TRBV7-8 to TRBJ2-2; 7 bases are shared with TRBD2. The CDR3 loop spans 16 amino acids. The germline V gene encodes CDR1 SGHVS and CDR2 FQNEAQ. The CDR3 DNA follows: TGTGCCAGCAGCTTAGAGCCCAGGGAGGGAACCGGGGAGCTGTTCTTT. It translates to CASSLEPREGTGELFF.

The chain has TRBV20-1 and TRBJ2-1; D is uncertain. Germline CDR1 is DFQATT and CDR2 is SNEGSKA (reference sequence). V gave up 5 bases and J gave up 0 bases, with 17 bases separating them. This CDR3 region has 16 residues. The CDR3 DNA reads as TGCAGTGCTCATTCAACACTGACCAGCTCCTACAATGAGCAGTTCTTC. Encoded protein: CSAHSTLTSSYNEQFF.

This clone has at least ten counts. The chain employs TRBV6-5 and TRBJ1-4, with 8 bases identical to TRBD1. This CDR3 comprises 15 residues. After removal of 0 bases from V and 10 bases from J, the junction contained 7 bases not matched to a gene. CDR1 is MNHEY and CDR2 is SVGAGI in the germline V gene. The CDR3 DNA reads TGTGCCAGCAGTTACTCGCAGACAGGGGTGGGAAAACTGTTTTTT. Translated, it gives CASSYSQTGVGKLFF.

This clone was recorded many times. The rearrangement uses TRBV20-1 and TRBJ2-7; TRBD2 aligns across 9 bases. The length of the CDR3 is 15 residues. In germline, CDR1 is DFQATT, CDR2 SNEGSKA (reference sequence). V was clipped by 6 bases and J by 2 bases; unmatched bases: 11. The CDR3 sequence: CSANPLAGRTYEQYF. As DNA, the CDR3 is TGCAGTGCCAACCCTCTAGCGGGGCGAACCTACGAGCAGTACTTC.

A few counts support this clone. The chain has TRBV11-2 and TRBJ2-1; 11 bases line up with TRBD2. J lost 4 bases, V lost 5 bases, and 7 bases had no gene match. This CDR3 has 16 residues. Per the germline V gene, CDR1 is SGHAT and CDR2 is FQNNGV. The CDR3 here is CASSLQLAGDYNEQFF. The DNA for the CDR3 is TGTGCCAGCAGCCTTCAACTAGCGGGAGATTACAATGAGCAGTTCTTC.

This clone counts as medium-sized. This chain uses TRBV4-1 with TRBJ2-7; TRBD1 matches 9 bases. Germline values: CDR1 MGHRA, CDR2 YSYEKL. V lost 3 bases and J lost 2; bases outside the gene matches: 8. This CDR3 comprises 16 residues. The CDR3 here is CASSHPSGTGTYEQYF. In DNA, the CDR3 is TGCGCCAGCAGCCACCCCTCCGGGACAGGGACCTACGAGCAGTACTTC.

This clone appeared many times. One base away lies a much larger clone, so this may be a sequencing read error. Other DNA sequences within the sample encode an identical CDR3. This chain joins TRBV28 and TRBJ1-6; TRBD1 matches at 7 bases. V lost 2 bases to trimming and J lost 10 bases; unmatched junction nucleotides: 8. Looked up from germline, CDR1 is MDHEN and CDR2 is SYDVKM. The CDR3 has 15 residues. CDR3 DNA: TGTGCCAGCAGTTTACGGGACAGCTTTAACTCACCCCTCCACTTT. It codes for CASSLRDSFNSPLHF.

There are many counts of this clone. The chain couples TRBV12-3 or TRBV12-4 to TRBJ1-5; TRBD1 is a possible D gene (6 bases). This CDR3 comprises 14 residues. Trimming cost V 7 bases and J 2 bases, with 12 bases left between them. CDR3 coding DNA: TGTGCCAGCACTTGGACAGCGGGCAATCAGCCCCAGCATTTT. This translates into CASTWTAGNQPQHF.

This clone was seen a handful of times. The CDR3 loop is CASIHRQCSDNEQFF. DNA for the CDR3: TGTGCCAGCATCCACCGGCAGTGTTCTGACAATGAGCAGTTCTTC. The chain uses TRBV6-1 and TRBJ2-1, with D hard to call. This CDR3 is built from 15 residues. The V gene lost 7 bases and the J gene lost 5 bases, with 18 bases spanning the gap. Germline CDR1 MNHNS, CDR2 SASEGT.

The sample holds one count of this clone. The V call is TRBV20-1, the J call TRBJ2-7, with a tentative D call TRBD2 (8 bases). Germline CDR1 DFQATT, CDR2 SNEGSKA (reference sequence). CDR3 length equals 16 residues. The CDR3 is CSVLAGPRGRGYEQYF. The CDR3 coding sequence is TGCAGCGTCCTAGCGGGTCCCAGGGGGAGGGGCTACGAGCAGTACTTC.

V usage is TRBV4-2 and J usage is TRBJ2-3; 7 positions match TRBD1. This CDR3 has 17 residues. The junction had 14 bases not matched to a gene; V was cut back by 0 bases and J by 8 bases. Germline-derived CDR1 and CDR2 are LGHNA and YNFKEQ. CDR3 sequence: CASSQESVALSGGTQYF. As DNA, the CDR3 is TGTGCCAGCAGCCAAGAGTCGGTGGCTCTTTCAGGGGGTACGCAGTATTTT.

J is TRBJ2-1 and V is TRBV28, with 9 bases that match TRBD1. The germline V gene has CDR1 MDHEN and CDR2 SYDVKM. Trimming removed 8 bases from V and 4 bases from J; junction bases left unmatched: 6. The CDR3 consists of 14 residues. CDR3 DNA sequence: TGTGCCAGCGTAAACAGGGGGCTGTACAATGAGCAGTTCTTC. Translated, it gives CASVNRGLYNEQFF.

The genes are TRBV20-1 and TRBJ2-1, with TRBD2 identical over 9 bases. This CDR3 region has 15 residues. J gave up 5 bases and V 0 bases, and 5 bases lay outside the gene matches. CDR1 DFQATT and CDR2 SNEGSKA come from the germline V gene (reference sequence). The CDR3 loop reads CSARDLTSGHNEQFF. CDR3 nucleotides: TGCAGTGCTAGAGATCTGACTAGCGGCCACAATGAGCAGTTCTTC.

This clone is classed as medium-sized (0.01 to 0.1%). CDR3 sequence reads: CASSYGTPGEQYF. DNA for the CDR3: TGCGCCAGCAGCTACGGGACCCCGGGGGAGCAGTACTTC. The chain employs TRBV5-1 and TRBJ2-7; D tentatively fits TRBD1 or TRBD2 (5 bases each). Germline-derived CDR1 and CDR2 are SGHRS and YFSETQ. Trimming left V 3 bases short and J 7 bases short, with 14 bases between. This CDR3 region has 13 residues. Together with reference TRBV5-1 and TRBJ2-7, the CDR3 gives the full variable domain: KAGVTQTPRYLIKTRGQQVTLSCSPISGHRSVSWYQQTPGQGLQFLFEYFSETQRNKGNFPGRFSGRQFSNSRSEMNVSTLELGDSALYLCASSYGTPGEQYFGPGTRLTVT.

Note on this clone: Lacking the conserved final phenylalanine or tryptophan, this CDR3 likely reflects a read error. The CDR3 DNA follows: TGCAGCGTTGATCCGGGTGAAAACATTCAGTACCTC. As protein: CSVDPGENIQYL. The V call is TRBV29-1, the J call TRBJ2-4; D remains unclear. The CDR3 extends over 12 amino acids. Between the trimmed V and J ends, which lost 3 bases and 5 bases, there was a span of 8 bases. Germline V lookup: CDR1 SQVTM, CDR2 ANQGSEA.

This sequence joins TRBV20-1 and TRBJ2-1; 11 positions agree with TRBD2. Looked up from germline, CDR1 is DFQATT and CDR2 is SNEGSKA (reference sequence). The CDR3 sequence is 14 residues long. Unmatched junction bases numbered 9, after V lost 7 bases and J lost 7 bases. The CDR3 is CSVSALAGVNEQFF. CDR3 bases: TGCAGTGTCAGTGCACTAGCGGGAGTAAATGAGCAGTTCTTC.

The rearrangement uses TRBV4-1 and TRBJ2-7; D is tentatively TRBD1 or TRBD2 (5 bases each). Germline V gives CDR1 MGHRA, CDR2 YSYEKL. The CDR3 is 15 residues long. V shed 3 bases and J shed 0 bases, with 12 bases lying between them. The CDR3 is CASSHKIGGSYEQYF. CDR3 nucleotide sequence: TGCGCCAGCAGCCATAAGATTGGGGGCTCCTACGAGCAGTACTTC.

This clone was recorded many times. The rearrangement uses TRBV12-3 or TRBV12-4 and TRBJ1-4; D is unresolved. V shed 3 bases and J shed 4 bases, with 9 bases lying between them. The length of the CDR3 is 14 residues. CDR3 coding DNA: TGTGCCAGCAGTTTGCGGGCGGTTAATGAAAAACTGTTTTTT. Amino acids: CASSLRAVNEKLFF.